A selection of T cell receptor beta chains follows, all from one sample in a study of T cell responses to AZD1222 COVID-19 vaccine. Method: immunoSEQ multiplex PCR; TCRdb's copy keeps in-frame clones and lacks some. The table shows approximately 120,000 clones, with 75% to 90% occurring only once. Here the sequenced sample was peripheral blood, taken 28 days after the second AZD1222 dose. Every receptor here comes from an adult who received the AZD1222 COVID-19 vaccine. The CDR3 runs from the conserved cysteine through the conserved F or W.

>TRBV18
CASSPPKSGQSEQFF
>TRBV6-6
CASSSTGQGVAFF
>TRBV3-1/TRBV3-2
CASSQGARSSGANVLTF
>TRBV4-2
CASSQAGGEGYGYTF
>TRBV5-1
CASTDTAGGLTDTQYF
>TRBV6-1
CASSEGQNNQPQHF
>TRBV18
CASSLTDGKNTGELFF
>TRBV2
CASSEIASTNTGELFF
>TRBV4-1
CASSLGNTIYF
>TRBV7-9
CASSFASGGAETDTQYF
>TRBV20-1
CSASSSSDSYNEQFF
>TRBV4-1
CASSAGEKQPQHF
>TRBV27
CASSFKLGSGAHTDTQYF
>TRBV4-2
CASSPPGQGDEKLFF
>TRBV28
CASTLSGLAGDNEQFF
>TRBV2
CASSGQVQGNTIYF
>TRBV5-8
CASSHGRALNTDTQYF
>TRBV5-5
CASSLEGASEQYF
>TRBV18
CASSPPTVALLSSSYNEQFF
>TRBV3-1/TRBV3-2
CASSQVWRDYEQYF
>TRBV3-1/TRBV3-2
CASTHMNTEAFF
>TRBV18
CASSPPVINYGYTF
>TRBV11-2
CASSSGTGSNEQYF
>TRBV6-1
CASSDSGTYGYTF
>TRBV5-6
CASSFGAGVRGYEQYF
>TRBV29-1
CSVEDGRGAFF
>TRBV19
CASSITEYSNQPQHF
>TRBV19
CASSIASTGGGNQPQHF
>TRBV28
CASTLTNSLEAFF
>TRBV27
CASSLPPHSNEKLFF
>TRBV27
CASSTGTNGNKQYF
>TRBV7-2
CASSSRMTLFGYTF
>TRBV5-1
CASSLPEGGGGELFF
>TRBV5-1
CASRPPSGLEETQYF
>TRBV28
CAISGQPQHF
>TRBV11-2
CASSLRGTWGGELFF
>TRBV9
CASSIGTGTHQPQHF
>TRBV3-1/TRBV3-2
CASSHVTRSYEQYF
>TRBV19
CASSSGMNTEAFF
>TRBV9
CASSVDGGTTDTQYF
>TRBV6-5
CASSLQGGSQPQHF
>TRBV7-2
CASSPKTGQVRGYTF